Listed here are 9 T cell receptor beta chains from one sample, sequenced in a study of blood T cell repertoires in COVID-19. TCRdb keeps only in-frame clones here, not all; method: immunoSEQ multiplex PCR. The table shows 28,000 or so clones, with 90% occurring only once. The material sequenced was peripheral blood. All receptors come from a man in his 70s with acute or convalescent COVID-19.

V is TRBV12-5 and J is TRBJ2-3, with D possibly being TRBD2 (5 bases). V shed 1 base and J shed 0 bases, with 17 bases lying between them. This CDR3 is built from 18 residues. Germline assignment: CDR1 LGHNT and CDR2 FRNRAP. The CDR3 sequence is CASGLGLSFEGSTDTQYF. In DNA, the CDR3 is TGTGCTAGTGGTTTGGGTCTTTCTTTCGAGGGTAGCACAGATACGCAGTATTTT.

Concerning this clone: The junction departs from the called germline gene at one end, perhaps through a read error. This sample also contains other DNA sequences that code for the same CDR3. The V and J genes are TRBV7-2 and TRBJ2-1; TRBD1 might be the D (6 bases). The germline gives CDR1 SGHTA, CDR2 FQGNSA. This CDR3 is built from 14 residues. In DNA, the CDR3 is TGTGCCAGCAGCTTGGAGAGCAGGGGTAGTGAGCAATTCTTC. The encoded protein is CASSLESRGSEQFF.

V is TRBV7-9 and J is TRBJ1-2; 7 bases agree with TRBD1. The V gene's germline CDR1 is SEHNR and CDR2 FQNEAQ (reference sequence). This CDR3 has 14 amino acids. With 0 bases clipped from V and 3 bases from J, the junction kept 1 base outside the gene matches. This chain's CDR3 is CASSLARGDYGYTF. The CDR3 DNA is TGTGCCAGCAGCTTAGCCAGGGGGGACTATGGCTACACCTTC.

This chain joins TRBV4-1 and TRBJ1-3; D is ambiguous. V lost 4 bases, J lost 0 bases, and 13 bases lay in between. The CDR3 spans 16 residues. Germline V gene sequence: CDR1 MGHRA, CDR2 YSYEKL. CDR3 protein: CASSLGRDISGNTIYF. The CDR3 nucleotides are TGCGCCAGCAGCCTAGGACGGGATATCTCTGGAAACACCATATATTTT.

The genes are TRBV27 and TRBJ2-1; D perhaps matches TRBD2 (6 bases). Per the germline V gene, CDR1 is MNHEY and CDR2 is SMNVEV (reference sequence). Trimming cost V 2 bases and J 4 bases, with 12 bases left between them. There are 15 residues in the CDR3. In DNA form, the CDR3 reads TGTGCCAGCAGTTTAGAAGGGACTCCTTACAATGAGCAGTTCTTC. It yields the protein CASSLEGTPYNEQFF.

The chain is built from TRBV27 and TRBJ2-4, with 8 positions matching TRBD2. This CDR3 is 18 amino acids long. Germline values: CDR1 MNHEY, CDR2 SMNVEV (reference sequence). The V segment lost 5 bases and the J segment 0 bases; nucleotides outside the gene matches: 12. The CDR3 sequence: CASSPLTGGPEAKNIQYF. Here the CDR3 DNA reads TGTGCCAGCAGTCCCCTAACGGGAGGGCCGGAAGCCAAAAACATTCAGTACTTC.

The V call is TRBV2, the J call TRBJ1-4; possibly TRBD1 for D (6 bases). With 6 bases removed from V and 4 bases from J, the gap between germline ends came to 9 bases. Looked up from germline, CDR1 is SNHLY and CDR2 is FYNNEI. This CDR3 has 13 residues. This chain's CDR3 is CASRRDINEKLFF. DNA for the CDR3: TGTGCCAGCAGGAGGGACATTAATGAAAAACTGTTTTTT.

This chain links TRBV6-5 with TRBJ1-1, with D maybe TRBD1 (5 bases). There are 16 residues in the CDR3. The ends were cut back, 0 bases at V and 2 bases at J, with 13 bases in the middle. Germline V lookup: CDR1 MNHEY, CDR2 SVGAGI. The DNA of the CDR3 is TGTGCCAGCAGTTACTCGATTCAGGGCGGAAACACTGAAGCTTTCTTT. It is translated as CASSYSIQGGNTEAFF.

The J gene is TRBJ2-2, the V gene TRBV7-6; D gene unclear. From germline, CDR1 is SGHVS and CDR2 FNYEAQ. V lost 0 bases, J lost 4 bases, and 6 bases lay in between. This CDR3 spans 14 amino acids. The CDR3 coding sequence is TGTGCCAGCAGCTTAGCGCAGGCCACCGGGGAGCTGTTTTTT. Protein product: CASSLAQATGELFF.